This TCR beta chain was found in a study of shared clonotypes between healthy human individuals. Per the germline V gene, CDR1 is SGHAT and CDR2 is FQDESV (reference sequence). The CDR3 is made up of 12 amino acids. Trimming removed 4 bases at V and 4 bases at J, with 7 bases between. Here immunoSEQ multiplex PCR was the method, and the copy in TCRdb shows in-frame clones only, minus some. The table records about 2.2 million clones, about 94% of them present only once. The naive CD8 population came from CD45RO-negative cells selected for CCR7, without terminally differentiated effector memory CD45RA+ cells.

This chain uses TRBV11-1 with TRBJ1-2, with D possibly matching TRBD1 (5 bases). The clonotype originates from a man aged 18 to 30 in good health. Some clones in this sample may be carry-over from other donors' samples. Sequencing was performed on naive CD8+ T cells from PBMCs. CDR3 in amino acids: CASSSGGYGYTF. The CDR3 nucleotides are TGTGCCAGCAGCTCCGGGGGCTATGGCTACACCTTC.